This T cell receptor beta chain was recovered during a study of shared clonotypes between healthy human individuals. Notes on the study in general: The generation probabilities recorded for non-shared clonotypes fell below those of clonotypes shared by all four donors.

As to this clone: No antigen is known for it.

Losses at the gene ends were 4 bases for V and 6 bases for J; bases not matched to a gene: 13. This CDR3 is built from 19 residues. Germline V gene data show CDR1 as SGDLS and CDR2 as YYNGEE. Assay: immunoSEQ multiplex PCR; the TCRdb copy retains only in-frame clones and omits some. The repertoire consists of roughly 2,300,000 clones, with around 90% occurring once and the leading ten covering 0.3% to 0.45%. Sample: naive CD4+ T cells from PBMCs. Sample subset: CD45RA+ positively selected. The rearrangement uses TRBV9 and TRBJ2-4; 16 bases fit TRBD2. The sequence was collected from a man aged 18 to 29 in good health. Some clones in this sample may be carry-over from other donors' samples. CDR3 amino acids: CASSPGGTSGRVGRNIQYF. CDR3 coding DNA: TGTGCCAGCAGCCCCGGGGGGACTAGCGGGAGGGTAGGGCGAAACATTCAGTACTTC. Together with reference TRBV9 and TRBJ2-4, the CDR3 gives the full variable domain: DSGVTQTPKHLITATGQRVTLRCSPRSGDLSVYWYQQSLDQGLQFLIQYYNGEERAKGNILERFSAQQFPDLHSELNLSSLELGDSALYFCASSPGGTSGRVGRNIQYFGAGTRLSVL.